Reported below is one T cell receptor (beta chain). Antigen: not known. What the library attached to individual cDNA molecules were unique molecular identifiers. MiXCR, applied by TCRdb to the reads, yields one record per CDR3 protein. The table lists under 4,000 distinct CDR3 sequences, 40% to 60% of them singletons. This CDR3 has 13 amino acids. The germline V gene encodes CDR1 GTSNPN and CDR2 SVGIG (reference sequence). Trimming took 6 bases from V and 9 from J; bases not matched to a gene: 8. The sample's treatment: therapeutic diphenylcyclopropenone sensitization with weekly scalp DPC. This sample is part of a study of human T cells and chemical hapten exposure. Study context: The study patch tested 0.01% DPC on the upper back and read results at 6 days. Small discrepancies in pooled library volume mainly accounted for the varying TCR yields per sample.

Study findings and constraints: Clustering by CDR3 similarity yielded significantly more large clusters from expanded TCRs than controls.

This specimen was whole blood, taken before DPC sensitization or 2, 6, or about 24 weeks after (not recorded which). The source of this sequence is an adult with alopecia areata. Some clones in this sample may be carry-over from other donors' samples. This table probably holds off-target reads from a library built for another chain. The chain couples TRBV30 to TRBJ2-1, with 10 bases lining up with TRBD1. Here the CDR3 reads CACTDRGHGEQFF. CDR3 coding DNA: TGTGCCTGCACAGACAGGGGGCACGGTGAGCAGTTCTTC. The whole variable domain, filled in from reference TRBV30 and TRBJ2-1, reads SQTIHQWPATLVQPVGSPLSLECTVEGTSNPNLYWYRQAAGRGLQLLFYSVGIGQISSEVPQNLSASRPQDRQFILSSKKLLLSDSGFYLCACTDRGHGEQFFGPGTRLTVL.